This T cell receptor (beta chain) was obtained from a study of radiation and T cells in renal cell carcinoma. General observations from the study: From baseline, blood top tumor clonotypes peaked at 2 weeks post-radiation.

The assay was immunoSEQ multiplex PCR, and TCRdb's table has in-frame clones only and misses some. The sample records roughly 58,000 clones, over 60% being singletons. Time point described: blood 4 weeks post-SBRT, at nephrectomy. Treatment given: 15 Gy SBRT to primary tumor, nephrectomy 4 weeks later. Nephrectomy followed 15 Gy stereotactic body radiation by 4 weeks. After SBRT, blood was collected at 2 and 4 weeks, plus baseline. The patient's renal cell carcinoma had clear cell pathology. In the case of this clone: The antigen is not known.

The material sequenced was blood, taken from a patient whose treatment included radiotherapy and nephrectomy. The receptor's source is a man aged 55-75 years with renal cell carcinoma.

The CDR3 DNA sequence: TGTGCCAGCAGCCCTATTGGAGGGAGCACAGATACGCAGTATTTT. Protein: CASSPIGGSTDTQYF. V gene TRBV7-7 combines with J gene TRBJ2-3; maybe TRBD2 (6 bases). Germline V gives CDR1 SSHAT, CDR2 FNYEAQ (reference sequence). CDR3 length equals 15 residues. V shed 5 bases and J shed 0 bases, with 12 bases lying between them.